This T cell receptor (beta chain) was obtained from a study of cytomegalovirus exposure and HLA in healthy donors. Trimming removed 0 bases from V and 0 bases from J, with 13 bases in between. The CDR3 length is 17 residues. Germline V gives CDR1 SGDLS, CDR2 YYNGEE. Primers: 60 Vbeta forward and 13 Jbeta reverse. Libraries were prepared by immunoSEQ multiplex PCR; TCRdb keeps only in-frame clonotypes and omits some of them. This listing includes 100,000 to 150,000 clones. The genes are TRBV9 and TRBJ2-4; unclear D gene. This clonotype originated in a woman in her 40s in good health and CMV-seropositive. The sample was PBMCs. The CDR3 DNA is TGTGCCAGCAGCGTAGGAGGCAATTCGATAGCCAAAAACATTCAGTACTTC. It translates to CASSVGGNSIAKNIQYF.